The rows below give T cell receptor beta chains drawn from one sample of a study of T cell repertoires in cytomegalovirus infection. One entry per CDR3 protein results from TCRdb running MiXCR on the reads. This sample yields some 900,000 distinct CDR3 sequences, of which approximately 32% are seen a single time; around 12% belongs to the top ten. Their recognized antigens are unknown. This specimen consisted of cultured CD8+ T cells from PBMCs, obtained from culture after CMV antigen stimulation. All receptors derive from a human donor in good health (CMV status not recorded). Some clones in this sample may be carry-over from other donors' samples. Both conserved end residues are part of each CDR3. The order of the fields is D gene, J gene, V gene, clone size, CDR3 DNA, CDR3 protein. The D gene is left open where the match is weak. Clone size is given for some rows only: seen once, a few or many times, or a class if the clone is expanded.

d_gene: TRBD2; j_gene: TRBJ2-7; v_gene: TRBV15; abundance: -; CDR3nt: TGTGTCACCAGCAGAGGCTTGTCTAGCGGGGGGGACTACGAGCAGTACTTC; CDR3aa: CVTSRGLSSGGDYEQYF
d_gene: TRBD1; j_gene: TRBJ2-2; v_gene: TRBV7-6; abundance: many; CDR3nt: TGTGCCAGCAGCTACACAGGGGGCGCGGCCGGGGAGCTGTTTTTT; CDR3aa: CASSYTGGAAGELFF
d_gene: -; j_gene: TRBJ2-2; v_gene: TRBV7-6; abundance: many; CDR3nt: TGTGCCAGCAGCCAAAAGACTGGAAGGGTCGGGGAGCTGTTTTTT; CDR3aa: CASSQKTGRVGELFF
d_gene: -; j_gene: TRBJ2-1; v_gene: TRBV2; abundance: few; CDR3nt: TGTGCCAGCAGCCCCACCGCCTCGTCTGGGAATGAGCAGTTCTTC; CDR3aa: CASSPTASSGNEQFF
d_gene: -; j_gene: TRBJ1-1; v_gene: TRBV12-3/TRBV12-4; abundance: -; CDR3nt: TGTGCCAGCAGACAGCCCAACCCGAACACTGAAGCTTTCTTT; CDR3aa: CASRQPNPNTEAFF
d_gene: TRBD2; j_gene: TRBJ2-3; v_gene: TRBV7-2; abundance: many; CDR3nt: TGTGCCAGCAGCTTGTTTAGCGGGGGAGATACGCAGTATTTT; CDR3aa: CASSLFSGGDTQYF
d_gene: -; j_gene: TRBJ1-5; v_gene: TRBV25-1; abundance: -; CDR3nt: TGTGCCAGAGGAGAGGGTAAGAGACTCCTATTTGCACATCAGCCCCAGCATTTT; CDR3aa: CARGEGKRLLFAHQPQHF
d_gene: -; j_gene: TRBJ2-1; v_gene: TRBV4-1; abundance: -; CDR3nt: TGCGCCAGCAGACCCTACGACATTCTTGAATCCTACAATGAGCAGTTCTTC; CDR3aa: CASRPYDILESYNEQFF
d_gene: -; j_gene: TRBJ2-7; v_gene: TRBV6-1; abundance: few; CDR3nt: TGTGCCAGCAGTGAACTGGGGGACCCCTCCCTTGCGGGCGAGCAGTACTTC; CDR3aa: CASSELGDPSLAGEQYF
d_gene: -; j_gene: TRBJ1-1; v_gene: TRBV6-5; abundance: -; CDR3nt: TGTGCCAGCAGGACCTCGGAGGGGGCTGAAGCTTTCTTT; CDR3aa: CASRTSEGAEAFF
d_gene: -; j_gene: TRBJ1-1; v_gene: TRBV12-3/TRBV12-4; abundance: -; CDR3nt: TGTGCCAGCAGTTTCGGACTGATACGGGCGAACACTGAAGCTTTCTTT; CDR3aa: CASSFGLIRANTEAFF
d_gene: -; j_gene: TRBJ1-4; v_gene: TRBV27; abundance: few; CDR3nt: TGTGCCAGCAGAGGAGGGCTTGCTGAAAAACTGTTTTTT; CDR3aa: CASRGGLAEKLFF
d_gene: -; j_gene: TRBJ2-1; v_gene: TRBV7-9; abundance: many; CDR3nt: TGTGCCAGCAGCTTAGCCGCCGGGAAAAACAATGAGCAGTTCTTC; CDR3aa: CASSLAAGKNNEQFF
d_gene: -; j_gene: TRBJ2-5; v_gene: TRBV7-6; abundance: few; CDR3nt: TGTGCCAGCAGCTTATATGCGCACGGCAGAATTCAAGAGACCCAGTACTTC; CDR3aa: CASSLYAHGRIQETQYF
d_gene: -; j_gene: TRBJ1-1; v_gene: TRBV7-9; abundance: -; CDR3nt: TGTGCCAGCAGCTTAGGTGGACACGAGAACACTGAAGCTTTCTTT; CDR3aa: CASSLGGHENTEAFF
d_gene: -; j_gene: TRBJ1-4; v_gene: TRBV19; abundance: -; CDR3nt: TGTGCCAGTAGTTTGGGTCGGGGTTCTAATGAAAAACTGTTTTTT; CDR3aa: CASSLGRGSNEKLFF
d_gene: -; j_gene: TRBJ2-7; v_gene: TRBV27; abundance: -; CDR3nt: TGTGCCAGCAGTTGGGGACAACCCTCGGGAGAGCAGTACTTC; CDR3aa: CASSWGQPSGEQYF
d_gene: TRBD2; j_gene: TRBJ2-3; v_gene: TRBV11-3; abundance: -; CDR3nt: TGTGCCAGCAGCCCTCCAGATAGCGGGGAGGGAGATACGCAGTATTTT; CDR3aa: CASSPPDSGEGDTQYF
d_gene: TRBD1; j_gene: TRBJ2-1; v_gene: TRBV12-3/TRBV12-4; abundance: -; CDR3nt: TGTGCCAGCAGGGACCGGGACAGGGGGGTCAATGAGCAGTTCTTC; CDR3aa: CASRDRDRGVNEQFF
d_gene: -; j_gene: TRBJ2-5; v_gene: TRBV27; abundance: few; CDR3nt: TGTGCCAGCAGTTTATTAGGAGCTACGGAGACCCAGTACTTC; CDR3aa: CASSLLGATETQYF
d_gene: TRBD1; j_gene: TRBJ2-2; v_gene: TRBV7-9; abundance: many; CDR3nt: TGTGCCAGCAGCTTAACAGGGGGTTCCACCGGGGAGCTGTTTTTT; CDR3aa: CASSLTGGSTGELFF
d_gene: -; j_gene: TRBJ2-3; v_gene: TRBV6-6; abundance: few; CDR3nt: TGTGCCAGCAGCCCACAACCGGGAGATACGCAGTATTTT; CDR3aa: CASSPQPGDTQYF
d_gene: -; j_gene: TRBJ1-1; v_gene: TRBV10-3; abundance: -; CDR3nt: TGTGCCACCGGACAATACGAGGGTAAGAACACTGAAGCTTTCTTT; CDR3aa: CATGQYEGKNTEAFF
d_gene: -; j_gene: TRBJ2-1; v_gene: TRBV6-6; abundance: -; CDR3nt: TGTGCCACCCAAGGTGGTTTAGAGCAGTTCTTC; CDR3aa: CATQGGLEQFF
d_gene: TRBD1; j_gene: TRBJ1-1; v_gene: TRBV10-3; abundance: once; CDR3nt: TGTGCCATCAGTGACCCGACAGGGGGGGCTGAAGCTTTCTTT; CDR3aa: CAISDPTGGAEAFF
d_gene: -; j_gene: TRBJ2-6; v_gene: TRBV10-3; abundance: few; CDR3nt: TGTGCCATCATGGATGGGGACGGCGCCAACGTCCTGACTTTC; CDR3aa: CAIMDGDGANVLTF